The rows below give T cell receptor beta chains drawn from one sample of a study of T cell responses to AZD1222 COVID-19 vaccine. TCRdb keeps only in-frame clones here, not all; method: immunoSEQ multiplex PCR. Altogether some 90,000 clones are present, 70% to 90% being singletons, with the ten largest covering 4% to 5%. The material was peripheral blood, obtained 28 days after the second AZD1222 dose. The receptor set was obtained from an adult who received the AZD1222 COVID-19 vaccine. Each CDR3 is given with its conserved first and last residue. D genes are given only for firm matches. Rows may omit the clone size; those that give it use once, few, many or a size class.

TRBD1	TRBJ2-6	TRBV7-3	.	CASSLLGGAGANVLTF	TGTGCCAGCAGCCTACTAGGGGGCGCTGGGGCCAACGTCCTGACTTTC
TRBD1	TRBJ2-7	TRBV10-2	.	CASSESLGTGAYEQYF	TGCGCCAGCAGTGAGTCGTTAGGGACAGGGGCCTACGAGCAGTACTTC
.	TRBJ1-3	TRBV6-5	.	CASSTPGGTIYF	TGTGCCAGCAGTACGCCGGGGGGCACCATATATTTT
TRBD1	TRBJ2-1	TRBV5-4	.	CASSWTGAGGQYNEQFF	TGTGCCAGCAGCTGGACTGGGGCAGGGGGCCAGTACAATGAGCAGTTCTTC
TRBD2	TRBJ2-3	TRBV5-5	.	CASSLVGRGGGATDTQYF	TGTGCCAGCAGCTTGGTGGGCAGGGGCGGGGGGGCCACAGATACGCAGTATTTT
TRBD1	TRBJ1-3	TRBV13	.	CASSPGQGTLSGNTIYF	TGTGCCAGCAGCCCAGGACAGGGCACTCTCTCTGGAAACACCATATATTTT
TRBD2	TRBJ2-3	TRBV6-2/TRBV6-3	.	CASSYSPGGVSTDTQYF	TGTGCCAGCAGTTACTCACCCGGGGGGGTAAGCACAGATACGCAGTATTTT
.	TRBJ1-2	TRBV19	once	CASSSEGSILGYTF	TGTGCCAGTAGTTCAGAAGGGAGTATCCTGGGCTACACCTTC
TRBD1	TRBJ1-2	TRBV5-1	.	CASSQDRVDGYTF	TGCGCCAGCAGCCAGGACAGGGTAGATGGCTACACCTTC
.	TRBJ2-1	TRBV7-5	.	CARSSRTGGYNEQFF	TGTGCCAGAAGCTCCCGGACAGGGGGGTACAATGAGCAGTTCTTC
.	TRBJ2-7	TRBV10-2	.	CASNPQVVGVHEQYF	TGCGCCAGCAACCCCCAGGTGGTTGGGGTCCACGAGCAGTACTTC
.	TRBJ1-2	TRBV14	.	CASSPRTAVGYGYTF	TGTGCCAGCAGCCCCAGGACGGCCGTTGGCTATGGCTACACCTTC
.	TRBJ1-4	TRBV2	.	CASSVRGEGEKLFF	TGTGCCAGCAGTGTTAGAGGGGAGGGTGAAAAACTGTTTTTT
.	TRBJ1-2	TRBV2	.	CASRMEDYGYTF	TGTGCCAGCAGAATGGAAGACTATGGCTACACCTTC
TRBD1	TRBJ1-1	TRBV5-1	.	CASSLRQGLGTEAFF	TGCGCCAGCAGCTTAAGACAGGGGCTAGGCACTGAAGCTTTCTTT
.	TRBJ2-3	TRBV9	.	CASSVGGFSTDTQYF	TGTGCCAGCAGCGTGGGGGGATTTAGCACAGATACGCAGTATTTT
.	TRBJ2-7	TRBV6-5	.	CASSYSNPGSPYEQYF	TGTGCCAGCAGTTACTCGAACCCAGGGAGTCCCTACGAGCAGTACTTC
.	TRBJ1-1	TRBV25-1	.	CASRRQNTEAFF	TGTGCCAGCAGGCGTCAGAACACTGAAGCTTTCTTT
.	TRBJ2-7	TRBV9	.	CASRVTRDSGDSYEQYF	TGTGCCAGCAGAGTAACCCGCGACTCGGGGGACTCCTACGAGCAGTACTTC
.	TRBJ1-2	TRBV6-6	.	CASSQAGRGYTF	TGTGCCAGCAGTCAAGCGGGTAGAGGCTACACCTTC
.	TRBJ2-7	TRBV19	once	CASSITRGQIYEQYF	TGTGCCAGTAGTATCACCAGGGGTCAGATCTACGAGCAGTACTTC
.	TRBJ2-1	TRBV5-1	.	CASSLAFGGISYNEQFF	TGCGCCAGCAGCTTGGCCTTCGGGGGAATCTCCTACAATGAGCAGTTCTTC
TRBD2	TRBJ2-1	TRBV6-4	.	CASSPGTSGRNEQFF	TGTGCCAGCAGCCCCGGGACTAGCGGGCGCAATGAGCAGTTCTTC
.	TRBJ2-7	TRBV12-3/TRBV12-4	.	CASSLALLEQYF	TGTGCCAGCAGTTTAGCGCTACTCGAGCAGTACTTC
.	TRBJ1-3	TRBV3-1/TRBV3-2	.	CASSQGQAVGGNTIYF	TGTGCCAGCAGCCAAGGACAGGCGGTGGGCGGAAACACCATATATTTT
.	TRBJ2-1	TRBV12-3/TRBV12-4	once	CASSSLGEQFF	TGTGCCAGCAGTTCCTTGGGAGAGCAGTTCTTC
.	TRBJ1-5	TRBV5-8	.	CASSLDRRYSNQPQHF	TGTGCCAGCAGCTTGGACAGAAGATATAGCAATCAGCCCCAGCATTTT
.	TRBJ1-2	TRBV9	.	CASSVGSYGYTF	TGTGCCAGCAGCGTAGGCAGCTATGGCTACACCTTC
.	TRBJ1-2	TRBV6-6	few	CASSYSSSLGYTF	TGTGCCAGCAGTTACTCGTCTAGTTTAGGCTACACCTTC
TRBD1	TRBJ1-2	TRBV5-5	.	CASSLEDRVGYGYTF	TGTGCCAGCAGCTTGGAGGACAGGGTGGGATATGGCTACACCTTC
.	TRBJ1-1	TRBV3-1/TRBV3-2	.	CASSQFEMNTEAFF	TGTGCCAGCAGCCAATTTGAGATGAACACTGAAGCTTTCTTT
.	TRBJ2-7	TRBV10-2	.	CASSEGLPTYEQYF	TGCGCCAGCAGTGAGGGACTGCCGACCTACGAGCAGTACTTC
.	TRBJ2-2	TRBV7-3	.	CASSPRTAGTGELFF	TGTGCCAGCAGCCCCAGGACAGCGGGAACCGGGGAGCTGTTTTTT
.	TRBJ2-7	TRBV3-1/TRBV3-2	.	CASSPQRQGFEQYF	TGTGCCAGCAGCCCCCAGCGACAAGGTTTCGAGCAGTACTTC
.	TRBJ2-7	TRBV30	once	CAWNRNTQSYEQYF	TGTGCCTGGAATCGGAACACCCAGTCCTACGAGCAGTACTTC
.	TRBJ1-1	TRBV12-3/TRBV12-4	once	CASRRGPGEAFF	TGTGCCAGCAGGAGGGGTCCGGGTGAAGCTTTCTTT
TRBD1	TRBJ2-7	TRBV4-1	.	CASSRRDRDYEQYF	TGCGCCAGCAGCCGCCGGGACAGAGATTACGAGCAGTACTTC
.	TRBJ2-3	TRBV6-5	.	CASRNPALGTQYF	TGTGCCAGCAGAAACCCCGCCCTGGGTACGCAGTATTTT
.	TRBJ2-5	TRBV7-2	.	CASGSYQETQYF	TGTGCCAGTGGGTCATACCAAGAGACCCAGTACTTC
.	TRBJ1-3	TRBV7-2	once	CASSLVLGSGNTIYF	TGTGCCAGCAGCTTAGTTTTGGGCTCTGGAAACACCATATATTTT
TRBD1	TRBJ1-1	TRBV7-9	.	CASSSGTDGFGEAFF	TGTGCCAGCAGTTCCGGGACAGATGGGTTTGGTGAAGCTTTCTTT
.	TRBJ2-5	TRBV18	.	CASSQRSGETQYF	TGTGCCAGCTCACAAAGGTCTGGGGAGACCCAGTACTTC
TRBD1	TRBJ2-2	TRBV3-1/TRBV3-2	.	CASSPLRGQMYTGELFF	TGTGCCAGCAGCCCCCTGAGGGGGCAGATGTACACCGGGGAGCTGTTTTTT
.	TRBJ1-1	TRBV3-1/TRBV3-2	.	CASSSGAGWAEAFF	TGTGCCAGCAGCTCGGGCGCCGGGTGGGCTGAAGCTTTCTTT
TRBD1	TRBJ1-2	TRBV5-1	.	CASSLAQGDYGYTF	TGCGCCAGCAGCTTGGCCCAGGGGGACTACGGCTACACCTTC
.	TRBJ2-5	TRBV20-1	.	CSASRGTVGQETQYF	TGCAGTGCTAGTCGGGGGACGGTAGGCCAAGAGACCCAGTACTTC
.	TRBJ1-1	TRBV28	.	CASSQRDTEAFF	TGTGCCAGCAGTCAGCGGGACACTGAAGCTTTCTTT
.	TRBJ2-2	TRBV11-2	.	CASSPERGRTGELFF	TGTGCCAGCAGCCCCGAACGAGGGCGCACCGGGGAGCTGTTTTTT